This T cell receptor (beta chain) was recorded in a study of shared clonotypes between healthy human individuals. Naive CD8 populations comprised CD45RO-negative cells positively selected for CCR7, excluding terminally differentiated effector memory CD45RA+ cells. Each replicate PCR on the sorted subsets used about 220 ng DNA (roughly 30,000 T cell genomes). Clones were sequenced by immunoSEQ multiplex PCR, and TCRdb holds only the in-frame ones, with some missing. The data contain about 2,200,000 clones, about 93% of them seen just once; the ten biggest clones take up 1.5% to 2%. As concerns this clone: Its target is unknown.

General observations from the study: Four donors shared approximately 5% of their naive CD4 clonotypes.

V lost 3 bases and J lost 6; bases outside the gene matches: 8. Germline V gene sequence: CDR1 SGDLS, CDR2 YYNGEE. The CDR3 has 15 residues. Sequenced material: naive CD8+ T cells from PBMCs. The clonotype originates from a man aged 18 to 35 in good health. Some clones in this sample may be carry-over from other donors' samples. The chain couples TRBV9 to TRBJ2-1, with 8 bases identical to TRBD2. The CDR3 DNA is TGTGCCAGCAGCGACGCCGGGACTAGGGGCAATGAGCAGTTCTTC. Protein product: CASSDAGTRGNEQFF.